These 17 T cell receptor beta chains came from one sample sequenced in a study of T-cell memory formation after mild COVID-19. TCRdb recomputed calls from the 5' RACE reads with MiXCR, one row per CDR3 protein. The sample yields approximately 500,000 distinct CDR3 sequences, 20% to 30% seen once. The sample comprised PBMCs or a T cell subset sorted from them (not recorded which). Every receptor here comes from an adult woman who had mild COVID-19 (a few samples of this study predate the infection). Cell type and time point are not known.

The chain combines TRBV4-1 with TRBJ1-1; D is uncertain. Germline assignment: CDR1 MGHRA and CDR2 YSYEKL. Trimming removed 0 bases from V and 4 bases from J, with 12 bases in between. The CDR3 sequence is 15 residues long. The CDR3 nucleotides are TGCGCCAGCAGCCAAGATCCGGGTGTCAGCACTGAAGCTTTCTTT. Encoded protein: CASSQDPGVSTEAFF.

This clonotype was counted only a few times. The CDR3 DNA sequence: TGTGCCAGTATGTGGGAGCGGGGGGGCGGTGAGCAGTTCTTC. This sequence encodes CASMWERGGGEQFF. The chain is built from TRBV6-1 and TRBJ2-1; 10 nucleotides match TRBD2. V shed 9 bases, J shed 9 bases, and the junction held 11 bases outside the gene matches. In germline, CDR1 is MNHNS, CDR2 SASEGT. CDR3 length: 14 residues.

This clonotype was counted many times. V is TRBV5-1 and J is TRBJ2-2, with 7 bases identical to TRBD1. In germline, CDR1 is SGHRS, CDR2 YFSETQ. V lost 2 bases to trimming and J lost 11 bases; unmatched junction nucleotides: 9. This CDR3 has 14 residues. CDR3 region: CASSLGQVHDELFF. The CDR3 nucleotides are TGCGCCAGCAGCTTAGGACAGGTTCATGATGAGCTGTTTTTT.

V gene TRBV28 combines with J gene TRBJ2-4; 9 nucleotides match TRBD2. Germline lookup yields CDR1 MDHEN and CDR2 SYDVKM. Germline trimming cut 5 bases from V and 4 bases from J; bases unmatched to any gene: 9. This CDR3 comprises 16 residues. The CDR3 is CASSNGLAGLKNIQYF. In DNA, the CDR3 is TGTGCCAGCAGTAACGGGCTAGCGGGACTAAAAAACATTCAGTACTTC.

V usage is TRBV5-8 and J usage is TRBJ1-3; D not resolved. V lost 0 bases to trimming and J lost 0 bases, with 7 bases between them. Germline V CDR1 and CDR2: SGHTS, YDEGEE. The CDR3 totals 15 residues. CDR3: CASSLGGVSGNTIYF. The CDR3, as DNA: TGTGCCAGCAGCTTGGGGGGAGTCTCTGGAAACACCATATATTTT. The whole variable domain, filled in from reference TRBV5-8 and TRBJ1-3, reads EAGVTQSPTHLIKTRGQQATLRCSPISGHTSVYWYQQALGLGLQFLLWYDEGEERNRGNFPPRFSGRQFPNYSSELNVNALELEDSALYLCASSLGGVSGNTIYFGEGSWLTVV.

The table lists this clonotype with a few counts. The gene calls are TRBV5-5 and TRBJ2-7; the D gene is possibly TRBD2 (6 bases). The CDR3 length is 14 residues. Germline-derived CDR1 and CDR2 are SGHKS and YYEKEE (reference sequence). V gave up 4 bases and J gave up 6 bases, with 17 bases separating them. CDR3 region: CASSIGQGGGEQYF. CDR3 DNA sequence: TGTGCCAGCAGCATAGGGCAGGGAGGAGGCGAGCAGTACTTC.

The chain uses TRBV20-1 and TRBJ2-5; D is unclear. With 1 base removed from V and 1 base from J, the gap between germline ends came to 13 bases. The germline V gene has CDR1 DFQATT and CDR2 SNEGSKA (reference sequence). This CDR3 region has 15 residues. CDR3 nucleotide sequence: TGCAGTGCTAGAGTCGGCAGGCTTAGCCAAGAGACCCAGTACTTC. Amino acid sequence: CSARVGRLSQETQYF.

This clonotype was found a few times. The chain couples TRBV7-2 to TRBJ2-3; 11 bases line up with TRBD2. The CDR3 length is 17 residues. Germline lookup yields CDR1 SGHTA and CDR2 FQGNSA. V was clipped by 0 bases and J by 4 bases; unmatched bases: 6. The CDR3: CASSLALAGGPPDTQYF. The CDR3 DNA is TGTGCCAGCAGCTTAGCGTTAGCGGGGGGGCCGCCAGATACGCAGTATTTT.

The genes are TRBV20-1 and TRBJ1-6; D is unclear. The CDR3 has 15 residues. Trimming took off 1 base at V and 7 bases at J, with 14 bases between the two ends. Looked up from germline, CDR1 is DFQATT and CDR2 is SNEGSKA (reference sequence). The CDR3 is CSARVGGEPNSPLHF. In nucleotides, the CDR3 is TGCAGTGCTAGAGTGGGTGGGGAACCAAATTCACCCCTCCACTTT.

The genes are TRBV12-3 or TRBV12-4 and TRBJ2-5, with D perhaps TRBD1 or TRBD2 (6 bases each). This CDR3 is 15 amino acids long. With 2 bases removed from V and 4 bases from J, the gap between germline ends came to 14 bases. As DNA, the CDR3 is TGTGCCAGCAGTTTAAGAGGGGGGTTTGGAGAGACCCAGTACTTC. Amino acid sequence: CASSLRGGFGETQYF.

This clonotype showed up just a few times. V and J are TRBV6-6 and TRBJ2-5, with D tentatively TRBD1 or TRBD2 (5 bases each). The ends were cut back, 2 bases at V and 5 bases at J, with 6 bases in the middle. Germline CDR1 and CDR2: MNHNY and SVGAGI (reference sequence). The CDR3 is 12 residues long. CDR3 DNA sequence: TGTGCCAGCAGTTACGAGGGGGAGACCCAGTACTTC. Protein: CASSYEGETQYF.

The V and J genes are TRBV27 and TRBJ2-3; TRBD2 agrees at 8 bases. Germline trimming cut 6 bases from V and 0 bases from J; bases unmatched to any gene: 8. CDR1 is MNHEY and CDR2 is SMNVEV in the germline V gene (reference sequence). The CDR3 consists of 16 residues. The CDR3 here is CASSRGGTRSTDTQYF. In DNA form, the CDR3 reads TGTGCCAGCAGCCGCGGGGGGACCCGAAGCACAGATACGCAGTATTTT.

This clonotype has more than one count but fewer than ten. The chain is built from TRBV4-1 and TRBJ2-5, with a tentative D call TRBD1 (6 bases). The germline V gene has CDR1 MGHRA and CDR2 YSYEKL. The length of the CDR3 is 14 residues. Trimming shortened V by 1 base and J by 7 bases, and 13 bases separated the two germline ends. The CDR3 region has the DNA TGCGCCAGCAGCCAAGCTGGGGGCAGTTGGACCCAGTACTTC. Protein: CASSQAGGSWTQYF.

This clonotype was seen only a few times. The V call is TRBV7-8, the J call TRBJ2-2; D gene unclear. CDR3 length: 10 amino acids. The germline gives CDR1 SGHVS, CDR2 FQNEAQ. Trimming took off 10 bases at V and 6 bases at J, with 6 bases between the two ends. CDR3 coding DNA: TGTGCCATCAAGCCCGGGGAGCTGTTTTTT. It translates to CAIKPGELFF.

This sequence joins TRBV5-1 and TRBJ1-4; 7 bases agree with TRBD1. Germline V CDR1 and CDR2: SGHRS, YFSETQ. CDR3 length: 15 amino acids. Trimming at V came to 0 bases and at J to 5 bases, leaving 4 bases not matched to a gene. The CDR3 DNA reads TGCGCCAGCAGCTTGGCGGGGACAGTGAATGAAAAACTGTTTTTT. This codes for CASSLAGTVNEKLFF.

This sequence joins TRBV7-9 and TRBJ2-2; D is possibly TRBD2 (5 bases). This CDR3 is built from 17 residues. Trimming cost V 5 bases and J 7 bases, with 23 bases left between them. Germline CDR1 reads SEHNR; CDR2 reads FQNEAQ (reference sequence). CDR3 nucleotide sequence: TGTGCCAGCAGCCTGAGGAACTGGGGAGCGGTGGACGGGGAGCTGTTTTTT. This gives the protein CASSLRNWGAVDGELFF.

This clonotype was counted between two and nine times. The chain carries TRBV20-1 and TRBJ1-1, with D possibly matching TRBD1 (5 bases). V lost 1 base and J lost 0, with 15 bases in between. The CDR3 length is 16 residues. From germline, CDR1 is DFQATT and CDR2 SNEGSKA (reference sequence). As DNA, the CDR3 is TGCAGTGCTAGAGGAAGATTGGGGGTCATGAACACTGAAGCTTTCTTT. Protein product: CSARGRLGVMNTEAFF.